Below, one T cell receptor (beta chain) is given with its context. The antigen remains unidentified. Using immunoSEQ multiplex PCR, the repertoire was profiled, and TCRdb retains in-frame clones only, with some absent. The sample has 50,000 to 75,000 clones, about 90% seen once. This entry comes from a study of OX40 agonist ivuxolimab in advanced cancers. Study as a whole: Six ivuxolimab dose levels, 0.01 to 10 mg/kg, were given intravenously every 2 weeks.

Study results and limitations: Relative to CD4+ cells, CD8+ T cells on average had more expanded clones. At 0.1-3.0 mg/kg, partial responders had clonal expansion among the lowest observed.

The sample was CD4+ or CD8+ T cells sorted from blood, taken in a trial of the OX40 agonist ivuxolimab. This clonotype was sampled from an adult with an advanced solid tumor such as melanoma, head and neck, liver or kidney cancer.

CDR3 coding DNA: TGTGCCAGCAGGCGCCAGGGAGCAAACACCGGGGAGCTGTTTTTT. Translation: CASRRQGANTGELFF. The J gene is TRBJ2-2, the V gene TRBV2, with D perhaps given as TRBD1 or TRBD2 (5 bases each). The germline V gene encodes CDR1 SNHLY and CDR2 FYNNEI. V shed 6 bases and J shed 2 bases, with 13 bases lying between them. The CDR3 has 15 residues.